Shown below are 24 T cell receptor beta chains from a single sample sequenced in a study of radiation and T cells in renal cell carcinoma. Noted time point: blood 4 weeks post-SBRT, at nephrectomy. Documented treatment: 15 Gy SBRT to primary tumor, nephrectomy 4 weeks later. Measured with immunoSEQ multiplex PCR; TCRdb has only the in-frame clones, and not every one. The repertoire includes approximately 150,000 clones, around 88% of them detected once, and roughly 17% sits in the top ten. The sample was blood, taken from a patient whose treatment included radiotherapy and nephrectomy. All receptors derive from a woman aged 50 to 60 with renal cell carcinoma.

With respect to this clone: An end of the junction does not agree with germline; a read error may underlie this. The chain links TRBV2 to TRBJ1-3, with 7 bases aligning to TRBD1. CDR1 is SNHLY and CDR2 is FYNNEI in the germline V gene. CDR3 length: 15 residues. In nucleotides, the CDR3 is TGTGCCGGCAGTGTCAGAGGGGGCAGTGGAAACACCATATATTTT. It codes for CAGSVRGGSGNTIYF.

This chain uses TRBV12-5 with TRBJ2-1; D may be TRBD1 (5 bases). The germline V gene has CDR1 LGHNT and CDR2 FRNRAP. This CDR3 has 14 amino acids. Trimming took 5 bases from V and 1 from J, leaving 9 bases between them. The CDR3 nucleotides read TGTGCTAGTGGTAGGGGCGAGTCCTACAATGAGCAGTTCTTC. Its protein product is CASGRGESYNEQFF. The full variable domain, with the rest looked up from reference TRBV12-5 and TRBJ2-1, is DARVTQTPRHKVTEMGQEVTMRCQPILGHNTVFWYRQTMMQGLELLAYFRNRAPLDDSGMPKDRFSAEMPDATLATLKIQPSEPRDSAVYFCASGRGESYNEQFFGPGTRLTVL.

The rearrangement joins TRBV12-5 to TRBJ1-1, with unresolved D. Germline V gene data show CDR1 as LGHNT and CDR2 as FRNRAP. This CDR3 has 12 amino acids. The CDR3 protein is CASGRENTEAFF. Written as DNA, the CDR3 is TGTGCCTCCGGACGGGAGAACACTGAAGCTTTCTTT.

The rearrangement joins TRBV27 to TRBJ1-1; D unclear. The V gene's germline CDR1 is MNHEY and CDR2 SMNVEV (reference sequence). With 6 bases removed from V and 5 bases from J, the gap between germline ends came to 16 bases. This CDR3 is built from 14 residues. CDR3 sequence: CASRQRTGGTEAFF. CDR3 in DNA: TGTGCCAGCAGACAAAGGACGGGAGGAACTGAAGCTTTCTTT.

V is TRBV25-1 and J is TRBJ1-3; D gene unclear. The length of the CDR3 is 12 residues. Trimming left V 5 bases short and J 10 bases short, with 12 bases between. In germline, CDR1 is MGHDK, CDR2 SYGVNS. CDR3 loop: CASSSLPPTIYF. The CDR3 DNA reads TGTGCCAGCAGTTCGTTGCCCCCGACCATATATTTT. Complete variable domain (other parts from reference TRBV25-1 and TRBJ1-3): EADIYQTPRYLVIGTGKKITLECSQTMGHDKMYWYQQDPGMELHLIHYSYGVNSTEKGDLSSESTVSRIRTEHFPLTLESARPSHTSQYLCASSSLPPTIYFGEGSWLTVV.

This chain connects TRBV5-1 to TRBJ2-7; D gene uncertain. The germline CDR1 and CDR2 sequences are SGHRS and YFSETQ. V was cut by 0 bases and J by 2 bases, with 15 bases left in between. This CDR3 spans 16 amino acids. The CDR3 DNA is TGCGCCAGCAGCTTGGAAGGCCCCCCAGTCCCCTACGAGCAGTACTTC. It specifies CASSLEGPPVPYEQYF. Full variable domain (remainder filled in from reference TRBV5-1 and TRBJ2-7): KAGVTQTPRYLIKTRGQQVTLSCSPISGHRSVSWYQQTPGQGLQFLFEYFSETQRNKGNFPGRFSGRQFSNSRSEMNVSTLELGDSALYLCASSLEGPPVPYEQYFGPGTRLTVT.

V usage is TRBV4-3 and J usage is TRBJ1-4; 7 nucleotides line up with TRBD1. The CDR3 sequence is 16 residues long. J lost 3 bases, V lost 0 bases, and 4 bases had no gene match. Germline CDR1 and CDR2: LGHNA and YSLEER. The CDR3 DNA follows: TGCGCCAGCAGCCAAGATCCGACAGGGTCTAATGAAAAACTGTTTTTT. Encoded protein: CASSQDPTGSNEKLFF.

This rearrangement joins TRBV2 to TRBJ1-1; D gene unclear. With 1 base removed from V and 11 bases from J, the gap between germline ends came to 14 bases. Germline V gene lookup returns CDR1 SNHLY and CDR2 FYNNEI. The CDR3 sequence is 13 residues long. CDR3 protein: CASSEGQMGMAFF. The CDR3 DNA reads TGTGCCAGCAGTGAAGGGCAGATGGGAATGGCTTTCTTT. The full variable domain, rest sourced from reference TRBV2 and TRBJ1-1, is EPEVTQTPSHQVTQMGQEVILRCVPISNHLYFYWYRQILGQKVEFLVSFYNNEISEKSEIFDDQFSVERPDGSNFTLKIRSTKLEDSAMYFCASSEGQMGMAFFGQGTRLTVV.

The chain recombines TRBV6-5 with TRBJ2-7; no definite D call. Per the germline V gene, CDR1 is MNHEY and CDR2 is SVGAGI. Trimming removed 5 bases at V and 3 bases at J, with 8 bases between. This CDR3 spans 12 amino acids. The CDR3 spells CASSIHGYEQYF. The CDR3 region has the DNA TGTGCCAGCAGTATACACGGCTACGAGCAGTACTTC.

This chain joins TRBV7-2 and TRBJ1-3; D gene unclear. The ends were cut back, 1 base at V and 3 bases at J, with 10 bases in the middle. The CDR3 has 15 amino acids. From germline, CDR1 is SGHTA and CDR2 FQGNSA. The CDR3 is CASSLVEGYGNTIYF. CDR3 in DNA: TGTGCCAGCAGCTTAGTGGAGGGATATGGAAACACCATATATTTT.

The chain employs TRBV25-1 and TRBJ2-5; 9 nucleotides agree with TRBD2. The DNA end is a closer match to TRBJ2-7, so the J assignment may be wrong. The CDR3 extends over 16 amino acids. Per the germline V gene, CDR1 is MGHDK and CDR2 is SYGVNS. CDR3 coding DNA: TGTGCCAGCAGTGCCGTAGCGGGAGTCTACTCCTACGAGCAGTACTTC. As protein: CASSAVAGVYSYEQYF.

The chain couples TRBV18 to TRBJ1-5; D might be TRBD1 (6 bases). Germline V CDR1 and CDR2: KGHSH, LQKENI. The V end was cut by 3 bases, the J end by 3 bases, with 9 bases between. This CDR3 contains 14 residues. The CDR3 loop is CASSPQGNNQPQHF. The CDR3 nucleotides are TGTGCCAGCTCACCTCAGGGGAACAATCAGCCCCAGCATTTT.

The chain has TRBV27 and TRBJ1-5; D gene ambiguous. This CDR3 is 15 amino acids long. The germline V gene has CDR1 MNHEY and CDR2 SMNVEV (reference sequence). The V and J ends lost 1 base and 1 base respectively, with 8 bases between them. As DNA, the CDR3 is TGTGCCAGCAGTTTATGGCCGGGGAGCAATCAGCCCCAGCATTTT. Protein: CASSLWPGSNQPQHF.

V is TRBV7-2 and J is TRBJ2-3; 10 bases fit TRBD1. The J segment lost 6 bases and the V segment lost 11 bases, leaving 8 bases of the junction unmatched. The CDR3 loop spans 13 amino acids. Germline V lookup: CDR1 SGHTA, CDR2 FQGNSA. The CDR3, as DNA: TGTGCCTCCGGGACAGGGGACGTGGATACGCAGTATTTT. This gives the protein CASGTGDVDTQYF. Full variable domain (missing parts from reference TRBV7-2 and TRBJ2-3): GAGVSQSPSNKVTEKGKDVELRCDPISGHTALYWYRQSLGQGLEFLIYFQGNSAPDKSGLPSDRFSAERTGGSVSTLTIQRTQQEDSAVYLCASGTGDVDTQYFGPGTRLTVL.

The gene calls are TRBV6-4 and TRBJ1-3, with D perhaps matching TRBD1 (6 bases). The CDR3 sequence is 17 residues long. The V and J ends lost 9 bases and 3 bases respectively, with 24 bases between them. CDR1 and CDR2 (germline): MRHNA, SNTAGT. The chain's CDR3 is CARPTGIGGGLGNTIYF. The CDR3 DNA follows: TGTGCCAGACCTACGGGTATTGGGGGCGGACTTGGAAACACCATATATTTT.

The chain recombines TRBV7-2 with TRBJ2-7; D might be TRBD1 or TRBD2, each matching 5 bases. This CDR3 is 13 amino acids long. The germline gives CDR1 SGHTA, CDR2 FQGNSA. The V gene lost 6 bases and the J gene lost 0 bases, with 9 bases spanning the gap. CDR3 sequence: CASRLGVSYEQYF. The CDR3 coding sequence is TGTGCCAGCAGGTTGGGGGTCTCCTACGAGCAGTACTTC.

This chain uses TRBV2 with TRBJ1-1, with TRBD1 identical over 8 bases. J lost 7 bases, V lost 6 bases, and 10 bases had no gene match. This CDR3 has 14 amino acids. Germline CDR1 and CDR2: SNHLY and FYNNEI. CDR3 sequence: CASRATGGISEAFF. CDR3 DNA sequence: TGTGCCAGCAGGGCCACAGGGGGAATAAGTGAAGCTTTCTTT.

This chain links TRBV19 with TRBJ2-7, with D unclear. Trimming took 3 bases from V and 1 from J, leaving 13 bases between them. The CDR3 length is 15 residues. Germline values: CDR1 LNHDA, CDR2 SQIVND (reference sequence). CDR3 sequence: CASSIAAASSYEQYF. CDR3 sequence (DNA): TGTGCCAGTAGTATTGCGGCAGCCTCGTCCTACGAGCAGTACTTC.

This sequence joins TRBV5-1 and TRBJ2-2; either TRBD1 or TRBD2 may fit D (7 bases each). The germline CDR1 and CDR2 sequences are SGHRS and YFSETQ. The CDR3 has 18 amino acids. V was clipped by 3 bases and J by 4 bases, with 22 bases between them. CDR3 in amino acids: CASSSEKMGQRGTGELFF. The CDR3 DNA reads as TGCGCCAGCAGCTCGGAGAAGATGGGACAGCGGGGCACCGGGGAGCTGTTTTTT.

This clone was seen only a few times. The CDR3 protein is CASSPPGRTEAFF. The CDR3 nucleotides are TGTGCCAGCAGCCCGCCGGGGAGGACTGAAGCTTTCTTT. The chain couples TRBV7-2 to TRBJ1-1; D gene uncertain. Deletions cut 5 bases from V and 5 bases from J, with 12 bases between. The CDR3 runs 13 residues. Germline values: CDR1 SGHTA, CDR2 FQGNSA.

This chain links TRBV7-7 with TRBJ2-7; D is perhaps TRBD1 (6 bases). CDR3 length: 14 amino acids. Trimming shortened V by 5 bases and J by 2 bases, and 13 bases separated the two germline ends. CDR1 is SSHAT, CDR2 FNYEAQ, per germline (reference sequence). The CDR3 DNA follows: TGTGCCAGCAGCGTCGGCACAGGGACCTACGAGCAGTACTTC. As protein: CASSVGTGTYEQYF.

Here the CDR3 reads CASSLGGRFLTGSSGNTIYF. As DNA, the CDR3 is TGTGCCAGCAGCTTAGGAGGACGCTTCCTCACTGGTTCCTCTGGAAACACCATATATTTT. The J gene is TRBJ1-3, the V gene TRBV13; no reliable D call. Germline V gene lookup returns CDR1 PRHDT and CDR2 FYEKMQ (reference sequence). This CDR3 is built from 20 residues. Deletions cut 0 bases from V and 0 bases from J, with 21 bases between. Variable domain in full (rest from reference TRBV13 and TRBJ1-3): AAGVIQSPRHLIKEKRETATLKCYPIPRHDTVYWYQQGPGQDPQFLISFYEKMQSDKGSIPDRFSAQQFSDYHSELNMSSLELGDSALYFCASSLGGRFLTGSSGNTIYFGEGSWLTVV.

This chain links TRBV6-1 with TRBJ1-6; no firm D call. Per germline, CDR1 MNHNS and CDR2 SASEGT. V gave up 2 bases and J gave up 0 bases, with 14 bases separating them. The length of the CDR3 is 18 residues. Written as DNA, the CDR3 is TGTGCCAGCAGTGAATCCCGGCCAGGCAGCTCCTATAATTCACCCCTCCACTTT. Translated, it gives CASSESRPGSSYNSPLHF.

The sample holds a few counts of this clone. The chain carries TRBV18 and TRBJ1-2, with D perhaps TRBD1 (6 bases). The CDR3 consists of 15 residues. Between the trimmed V and J ends, which lost 4 bases and 6 bases, there was a span of 18 bases. CDR1 KGHSH and CDR2 LQKENI come from the germline V gene. CDR3 region: CASSHYSGAPHGYTF. CDR3 in DNA: TGTGCCAGCTCACATTATTCAGGGGCTCCCCATGGCTACACCTTC.